This TCR beta chain stems from a study of response to subunit inactivated influenza vaccine. Study outcomes and limitations: Few additional T cells are recruited per seasonal influenza vaccination, authors suggested.

This clonotype was counted ten times or more. Its antigen is unknown. One entry per CDR3 protein results from TCRdb running MiXCR on the RT-PCR reads. The table lists 800,000 or so distinct CDR3 sequences, around 21% of them singletons. The sequencing used PBMCs from blood, collected about 5 days after vaccination. This TCR was recovered from a middle-aged man who received an inactivated influenza vaccine.

The CDR3 spells CASSLVTGAQETQYF. The CDR3 nucleotides read TGTGCCAGCAGCTTAGTTACAGGCGCGCAAGAGACCCAGTACTTC. The chain uses TRBV7-2 and TRBJ2-5, with D possibly matching TRBD1 (5 bases). CDR1 SGHTA and CDR2 FQGNSA come from the germline V gene. V was trimmed by 1 base and J by 2 bases, leaving 11 bases between them. The CDR3 totals 15 residues.